This TCR beta chain was retrieved from a study of shared clonotypes between healthy human individuals. Study-wide results and caveats: Expectations were that clonotype sharing among donors would be affected by sequencing depth. Relative to their counterparts shared across all four donors, non-shared clonotypes exhibited diminished generation probabilities.

On this clone: Its antigen is not known.

An even split of each subset's genomic DNA across several immunoSEQ plates was performed. The protocol was immunoSEQ multiplex PCR, while the TCRdb copy is restricted to in-frame clones and leaves out a portion. This table has some 1.1 million clones, roughly 80% appearing once. The ends were cut back, 1 base at V and 3 bases at J, with 12 bases in the middle. The CDR3 length is 16 residues. The germline V gene has CDR1 MNHEY and CDR2 SMNVEV (reference sequence). The sample consisted of memory CD4+ T cells from PBMCs. Indicated subset: CD45RA-negative fraction. The chain couples TRBV27 to TRBJ2-2; D remains unclear. The sequence was collected from a man younger than 30 in good health. Some clones in this sample may be carry-over from other donors' samples. CDR3 coding DNA: TGTGCCAGCAGTTTATACGGTACCCTTGACACCGGGGAGCTGTTTTTT. This codes for CASSLYGTLDTGELFF.